This T cell receptor beta chain was retrieved from a study of blood T cell repertoires in COVID-19. Repertoires were generated with immunoSEQ multiplex PCR, while TCRdb's copy carries only in-frame clones and drops some. The table has some 46,000 clones, roughly four fifths seen once. The CDR3 runs to 13 residues. V was pared by 6 bases and J by 8 bases, with 11 bases between. Germline V gives CDR1 SNHLY, CDR2 FYNNEI. The sequenced sample consisted of peripheral blood. This clonotype was obtained from a woman aged 55-69 years with acute or convalescent COVID-19. The rearrangement uses TRBV2 and TRBJ1-6; D is unresolved. This CDR3 is CASRPFGDSPLHF. The CDR3, as DNA: TGTGCCAGCAGACCCTTCGGGGATTCACCCCTCCACTTT. Using reference TRBV2 and TRBJ1-6 for the parts outside the CDR3, the full variable domain is EPEVTQTPSHQVTQMGQEVILRCVPISNHLYFYWYRQILGQKVEFLVSFYNNEISEKSEIFDDQFSVERPDGSNFTLKIRSTKLEDSAMYFCASRPFGDSPLHFGNGTRLTVT.